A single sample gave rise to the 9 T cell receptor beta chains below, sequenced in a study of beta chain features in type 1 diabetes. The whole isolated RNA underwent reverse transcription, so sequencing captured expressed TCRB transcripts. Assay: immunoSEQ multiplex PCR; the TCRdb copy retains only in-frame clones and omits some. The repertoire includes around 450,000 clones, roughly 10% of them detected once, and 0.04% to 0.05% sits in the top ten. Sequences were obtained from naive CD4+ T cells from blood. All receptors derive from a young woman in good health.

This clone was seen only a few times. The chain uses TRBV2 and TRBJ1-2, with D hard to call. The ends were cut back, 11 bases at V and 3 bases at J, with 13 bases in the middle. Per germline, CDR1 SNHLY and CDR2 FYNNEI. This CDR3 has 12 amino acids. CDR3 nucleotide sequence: TGTGCCGGAAGGGAGAGGGACTATGGCTACACCTTC. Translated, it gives CAGRERDYGYTF. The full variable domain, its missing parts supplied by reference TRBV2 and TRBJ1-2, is EPEVTQTPSHQVTQMGQEVILRCVPISNHLYFYWYRQILGQKVEFLVSFYNNEISEKSEIFDDQFSVERPDGSNFTLKIRSTKLEDSAMYFCAGRERDYGYTFGSGTRLTVV.

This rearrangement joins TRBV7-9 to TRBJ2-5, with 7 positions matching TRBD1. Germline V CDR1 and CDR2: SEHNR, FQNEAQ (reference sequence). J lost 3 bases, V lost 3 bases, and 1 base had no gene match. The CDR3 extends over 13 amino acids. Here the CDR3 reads CASSFQGEETQYF. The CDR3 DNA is TGTGCCAGCAGCTTCCAGGGGGAAGAGACCCAGTACTTC.

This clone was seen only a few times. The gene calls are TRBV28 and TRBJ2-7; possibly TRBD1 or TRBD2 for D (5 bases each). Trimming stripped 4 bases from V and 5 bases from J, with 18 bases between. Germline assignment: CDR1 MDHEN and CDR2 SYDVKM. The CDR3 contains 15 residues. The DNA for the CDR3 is TGTGCCAGCAGTTCTATGGGACGGCCGTGGGACGAGCAGTACGTC. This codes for CASSSMGRPWDEQYV.

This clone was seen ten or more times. This chain's CDR3 is CSVADLLGEQYV. CDR3 nucleotides: TGCAGCGTTGCTGACCTATTGGGCGAGCAGTACGTC. This rearrangement joins TRBV29-1 to TRBJ2-7; D uncertain. Germline CDR1 reads SQVTM; CDR2 reads ANQGSEA. The CDR3 runs 12 residues. Deletions cut 4 bases from V and 6 bases from J, with 13 bases between.

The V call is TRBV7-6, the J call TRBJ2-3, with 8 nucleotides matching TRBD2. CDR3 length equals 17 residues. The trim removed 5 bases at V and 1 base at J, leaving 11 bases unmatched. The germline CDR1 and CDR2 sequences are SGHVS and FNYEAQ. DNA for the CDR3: TGTGCCAGCAGCCCGACCCGGTGGCGGGGGGGCACAGATACGCAGTATTTT. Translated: CASSPTRWRGGTDTQYF.

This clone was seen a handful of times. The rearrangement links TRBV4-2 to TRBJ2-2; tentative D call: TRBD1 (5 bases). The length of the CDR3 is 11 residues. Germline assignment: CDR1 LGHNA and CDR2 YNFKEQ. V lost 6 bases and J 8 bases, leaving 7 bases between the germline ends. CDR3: CASRGAGELFF. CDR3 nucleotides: TGTGCCAGCAGAGGGGCGGGGGAGCTGTTTTTT.

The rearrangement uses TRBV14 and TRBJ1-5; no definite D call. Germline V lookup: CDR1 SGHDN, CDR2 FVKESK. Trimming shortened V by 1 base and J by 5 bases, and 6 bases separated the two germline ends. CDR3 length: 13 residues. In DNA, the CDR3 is TGTGCCAGCAGCCAAGCTACTCATCAGCCCCAGCATTTT. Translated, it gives CASSQATHQPQHF.

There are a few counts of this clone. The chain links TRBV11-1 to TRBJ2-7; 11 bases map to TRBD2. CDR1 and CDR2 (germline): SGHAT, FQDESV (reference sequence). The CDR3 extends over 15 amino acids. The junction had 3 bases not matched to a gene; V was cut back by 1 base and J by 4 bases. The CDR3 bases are TGTGCCAGCAGCTTAGGACTAGCGGGGACATACGAGCAGTACGTC. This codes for CASSLGLAGTYEQYV.

CDR3 in DNA: TGTGCCTACCGACAGGGTACCTTTGAGGTTTCCTCTGGGGCCAACGTCCTGACTTTC. It encodes CAYRQGTFEVSSGANVLTF. The J gene is TRBJ2-6, the V gene TRBV30; 7 nucleotides match TRBD1. V trimming: 7 bases; J trimming: 0 bases; junction bases outside the gene matches: 18. Germline V gives CDR1 GTSNPN, CDR2 SVGIG (reference sequence). This CDR3 has 19 residues.